This T cell receptor (beta chain) was sequenced for a study of T cells after yellow fever vaccination. Study-wide findings and caveats: Clonotypes shared by both compartments, CD4 and CD8, made up a small share. Peak timing came faster in the weaker secondary response, day 5 versus 15.

MiXCR was run by TCRdb on the 5' RACE reads, yielding one entry per CDR3 protein. The data show approximately 110,000 distinct CDR3 sequences, 6% to 8% seen once. In this sample, this clonotype turned up many times. No antigen is known for it. This receptor was taken from a young man who received the YFV17D yellow fever vaccine. The sequenced sample was CD4+ T cells sorted from PBMCs, obtained 10 to 11 days after the first yellow fever vaccination.

CDR3 region: CASRGGFLSYNEQFF. In nucleotides, the CDR3 is TGTGCCAGCAGGGGTGGGTTCCTCTCCTACAATGAGCAGTTCTTC. The chain links TRBV2 to TRBJ2-1, with unresolved D. This CDR3 is 15 amino acids long. The ends were cut back, 6 bases at V and 0 bases at J, with 12 bases in the middle. CDR1 is SNHLY, CDR2 FYNNEI, per germline.